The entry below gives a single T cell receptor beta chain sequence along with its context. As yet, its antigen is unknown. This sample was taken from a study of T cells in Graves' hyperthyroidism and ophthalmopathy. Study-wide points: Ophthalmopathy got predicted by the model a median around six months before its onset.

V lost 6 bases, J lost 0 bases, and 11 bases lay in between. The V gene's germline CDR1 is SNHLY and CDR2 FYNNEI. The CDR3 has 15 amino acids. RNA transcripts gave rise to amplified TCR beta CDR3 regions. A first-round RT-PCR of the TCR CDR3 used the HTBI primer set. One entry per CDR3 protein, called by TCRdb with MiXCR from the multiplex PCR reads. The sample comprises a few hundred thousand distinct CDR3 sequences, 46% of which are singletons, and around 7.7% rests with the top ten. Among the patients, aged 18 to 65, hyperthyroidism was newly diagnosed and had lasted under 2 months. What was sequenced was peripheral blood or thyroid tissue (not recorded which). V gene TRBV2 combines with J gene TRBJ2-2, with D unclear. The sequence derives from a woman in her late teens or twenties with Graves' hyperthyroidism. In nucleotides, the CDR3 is TGTGCCAGCAGCCCTACGCCCGCGAACACCGGGGAGCTGTTTTTT. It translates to CASSPTPANTGELFF. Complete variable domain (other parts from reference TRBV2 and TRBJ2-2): EPEVTQTPSHQVTQMGQEVILRCVPISNHLYFYWYRQILGQKVEFLVSFYNNEISEKSEIFDDQFSVERPDGSNFTLKIRSTKLEDSAMYFCASSPTPANTGELFFGEGSRLTVL.